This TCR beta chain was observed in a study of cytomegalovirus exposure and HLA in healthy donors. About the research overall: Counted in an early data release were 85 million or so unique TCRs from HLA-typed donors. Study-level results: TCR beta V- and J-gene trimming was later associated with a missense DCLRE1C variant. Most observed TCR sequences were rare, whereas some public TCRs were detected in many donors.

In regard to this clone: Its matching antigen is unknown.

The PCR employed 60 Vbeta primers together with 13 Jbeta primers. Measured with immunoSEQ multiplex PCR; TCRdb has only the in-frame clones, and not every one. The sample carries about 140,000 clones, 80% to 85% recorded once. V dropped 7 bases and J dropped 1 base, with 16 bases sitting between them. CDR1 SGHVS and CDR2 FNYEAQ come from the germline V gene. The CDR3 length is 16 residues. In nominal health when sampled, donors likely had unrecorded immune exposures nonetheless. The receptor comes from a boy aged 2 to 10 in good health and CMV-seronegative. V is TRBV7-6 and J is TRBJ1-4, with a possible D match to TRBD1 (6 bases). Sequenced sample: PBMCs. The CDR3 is CASTEYREGTNEKLFF. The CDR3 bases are TGTGCCAGCACCGAATACAGGGAGGGAACTAATGAAAAACTGTTTTTT.